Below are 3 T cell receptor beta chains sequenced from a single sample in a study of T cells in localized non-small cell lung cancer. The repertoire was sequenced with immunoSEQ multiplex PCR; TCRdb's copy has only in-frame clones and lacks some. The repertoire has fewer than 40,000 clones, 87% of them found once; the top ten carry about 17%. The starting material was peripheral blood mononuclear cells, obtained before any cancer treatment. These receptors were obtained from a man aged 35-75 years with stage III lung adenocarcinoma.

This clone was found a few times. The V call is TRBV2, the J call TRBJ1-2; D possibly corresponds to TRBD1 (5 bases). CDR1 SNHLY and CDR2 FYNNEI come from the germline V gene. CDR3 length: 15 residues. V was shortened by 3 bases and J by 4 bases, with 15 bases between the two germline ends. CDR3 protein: CASSDGALGRYGYTF. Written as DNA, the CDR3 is TGTGCCAGCAGTGACGGGGCCCTTGGACGCTATGGCTACACCTTC. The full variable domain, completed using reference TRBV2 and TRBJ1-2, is EPEVTQTPSHQVTQMGQEVILRCVPISNHLYFYWYRQILGQKVEFLVSFYNNEISEKSEIFDDQFSVERPDGSNFTLKIRSTKLEDSAMYFCASSDGALGRYGYTFGSGTRLTVV.

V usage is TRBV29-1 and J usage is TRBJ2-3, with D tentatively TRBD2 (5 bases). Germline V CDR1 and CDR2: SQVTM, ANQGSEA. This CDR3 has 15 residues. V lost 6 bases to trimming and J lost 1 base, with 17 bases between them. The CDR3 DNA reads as TGCAGCGTGGGGAGTACTAGTAAGGGCACAGATACGCAGTATTTT. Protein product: CSVGSTSKGTDTQYF.

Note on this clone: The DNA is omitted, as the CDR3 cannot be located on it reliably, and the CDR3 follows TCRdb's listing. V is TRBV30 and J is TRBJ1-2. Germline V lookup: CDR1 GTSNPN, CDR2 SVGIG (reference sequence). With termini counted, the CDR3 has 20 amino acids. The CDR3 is CAWRGGRGATPSVRTRGYTF.